The 22 T cell receptor beta chains presented below share a single source sample, sequenced in a study of brain T cells in children with intractable seizures. Clones were read by immunoSEQ multiplex PCR, and TCRdb kept only the in-frame ones, dropping some. The sample holds around 70,000 clones, roughly 91% seen once. The sequencing used peripheral blood, collected at surgery. The source is a boy in the first two years of life with tuberous sclerosis and intractable seizures.

The chain has TRBV6-6 and TRBJ2-2; no clear D gene. This CDR3 contains 14 residues. V was shortened by 2 bases and J by 5 bases, with 9 bases between the two germline ends. Germline V lookup: CDR1 MNHNY, CDR2 SVGAGI (reference sequence). CDR3 bases: TGTGCCAGCAGTTACGCCCCGAGGACCGGGGAGCTGTTTTTT. Its protein is CASSYAPRTGELFF.

This chain uses TRBV4-2 with TRBJ2-2; TRBD2 matches 9 bases. CDR1 and CDR2 (germline): LGHNA, YNFKEQ. Losses at the gene ends were 4 bases for V and 5 bases for J; bases not matched to a gene: 8. The CDR3 sequence is 16 residues long. CDR3 region: CASSLLAGEGTGELFF. Written as DNA, the CDR3 is TGTGCCAGCAGCCTTTTAGCGGGAGAGGGTACCGGGGAGCTGTTTTTT.

The rearrangement uses TRBV5-6 and TRBJ1-5; the D gene is possibly TRBD1 (6 bases). CDR3 length equals 14 residues. V was cut by 4 bases and J by 4 bases, with 12 bases left in between. CDR1 is SGHDT and CDR2 is YYEEEE in the germline V gene. CDR3 protein: CASSQGRANQPQHF. CDR3 nucleotides: TGTGCCAGCAGCCAGGGGAGGGCTAATCAGCCCCAGCATTTT.

This chain joins TRBV10-3 and TRBJ1-2; D is ambiguous. The CDR3 totals 11 residues. Germline-derived CDR1 and CDR2 are ENHRY and SYGVKD. V was clipped by 6 bases and J by 3 bases, with 5 bases between them. This CDR3 reads CAIRDHYGYTF. CDR3 nucleotides: TGTGCCATCAGGGACCACTATGGCTACACCTTC.

This chain links TRBV7-9 with TRBJ1-1; no definite D call. The germline gives CDR1 SEHNR, CDR2 FQNEAQ (reference sequence). CDR3 length equals 13 residues. V gave up 3 bases and J gave up 4 bases, with 9 bases separating them. The CDR3 bases are TGTGCCAGCAGCTTGAGGACGGCCACTGAAGCTTTCTTT. Translated: CASSLRTATEAFF.

This rearrangement joins TRBV9 to TRBJ1-4, with TRBD1 as a possible D gene (5 bases). Germline assignment: CDR1 SGDLS and CDR2 YYNGEE. The CDR3 is made up of 17 amino acids. V was pared by 0 bases and J by 6 bases, with 18 bases between. The chain's CDR3 is CASSVGTGGTLDEKLFF. The CDR3 DNA reads TGTGCCAGCAGCGTAGGCACAGGTGGGACTTTGGATGAAAAACTGTTTTTT.

The V call is TRBV13, the J call TRBJ1-5; a possible D gene is TRBD1 (5 bases). This CDR3 contains 14 residues. From germline, CDR1 is PRHDT and CDR2 FYEKMQ (reference sequence). Trimming cost V 0 bases and J 2 bases, with 5 bases left between them. The DNA for the CDR3 is TGTGCCAGCAGCTTAGGCAGGGGCAATCAGCCCCAGCATTTT. As protein: CASSLGRGNQPQHF.

The chain uses TRBV5-5 and TRBJ2-7; tentatively, D is TRBD2 (5 bases). The CDR3 is 14 residues long. Trimming left V 1 base short and J 3 bases short, with 11 bases between. Germline V gives CDR1 SGHKS, CDR2 YYEKEE (reference sequence). CDR3 DNA sequence: TGTGCCAGCAGCTTGACCAGCGGATTCTACGAGCAGTACTTC. It yields the protein CASSLTSGFYEQYF.

The gene calls are TRBV6-6 and TRBJ1-6; no definite D call. V was pared by 7 bases and J by 4 bases, with 8 bases between. The CDR3 consists of 13 residues. The germline V gene encodes CDR1 MNHNY and CDR2 SVGAGI (reference sequence). This CDR3 is CASNTEYNSPLHF. In DNA form, the CDR3 reads TGTGCCAGCAATACAGAATATAATTCACCCCTCCACTTT.

This chain joins TRBV28 and TRBJ1-2, with no clear D. This CDR3 has 14 residues. Looked up from germline, CDR1 is MDHEN and CDR2 is SYDVKM. Deletions cut 4 bases from V and 4 bases from J, with 13 bases between. CDR3 sequence reads: CASSSLDGGYGYTF. The CDR3 DNA sequence: TGTGCCAGCAGTTCCCTAGACGGAGGCTATGGCTACACCTTC.

The rearrangement links TRBV7-3 to TRBJ2-3, with 13 positions matching TRBD2. V lost 5 bases to trimming and J lost 8 bases; unmatched junction nucleotides: 7. The CDR3 covers 15 residues. Germline V lookup: CDR1 SGHTA, CDR2 FQGTGA. CDR3 amino acids: CASSPLAGGRGTQYF. CDR3 in DNA: TGTGCCAGCAGCCCACTAGCGGGGGGGCGGGGTACGCAGTATTTT.

This clone appeared a few times. J is TRBJ1-1 and V is TRBV25-1; D possibly corresponds to TRBD1 (6 bases). Per the germline V gene, CDR1 is MGHDK and CDR2 is SYGVNS. This CDR3 has 12 residues. V gave up 3 bases and J gave up 11 bases, with 13 bases separating them. The CDR3 coding sequence is TGTGCCAGCAGTGATTTGGGGGCTGGGGCTTTCTTT. This translates into CASSDLGAGAFF.

The chain uses TRBV6-1 and TRBJ1-1, with D maybe TRBD1 (6 bases). The germline CDR1 and CDR2 sequences are MNHNS and SASEGT. The CDR3 totals 13 residues. Deletions cut 3 bases from V and 1 base from J, with 6 bases between. Here the CDR3 reads CASSETGNTEAFF. In DNA, the CDR3 is TGTGCCAGCAGTGAGACAGGGAACACTGAAGCTTTCTTT.

This clone was seen just once. This chain connects TRBV13 to TRBJ2-1; the match to TRBD1 covers 7 bases. The ends lost 0 bases at V and 4 bases at J; junction bases unmatched: 3. This CDR3 has 15 residues. The germline gives CDR1 PRHDT, CDR2 FYEKMQ (reference sequence). In DNA, the CDR3 is TGTGCCAGCAGCTTAGGGGGGACAGTATACAATGAGCAGTTCTTC. Its translation: CASSLGGTVYNEQFF.

The rearrangement joins TRBV12-3 or TRBV12-4 to TRBJ2-7; D uncertain. Trimming took 6 bases from V and 6 from J, leaving 12 bases between them. The CDR3 loop spans 12 amino acids. CDR3 region: CASSPSKVEQYF. CDR3 coding DNA: TGTGCCAGCAGCCCCTCAAAGGTCGAGCAGTACTTC.

This clone was recorded once. In nucleotides, the CDR3 is TGTGCCAGCACCTCGAACCCGAAAGTTATCACCGGGGAGCTGTTTTTT. This encodes CASTSNPKVITGELFF. The chain carries TRBV25-1 and TRBJ2-2, with D hard to call. CDR3 length: 16 amino acids. The V end was cut by 7 bases, the J end by 4 bases, with 19 bases between. Germline CDR1 and CDR2: MGHDK and SYGVNS.

The genes are TRBV10-2 and TRBJ2-7; 13 bases are shared with TRBD2. In germline, CDR1 is WSHSY, CDR2 SAAADI. Germline trimming cut 9 bases from V and 3 bases from J; bases unmatched to any gene: 29. The CDR3 extends over 22 amino acids. CDR3 coding DNA: TGCGCCAGTCCAACTGGACTAGCGGGAGAGTCTTTTGTCAAGGTGGATTTCTACGAGCAGTACTTC. This codes for CASPTGLAGESFVKVDFYEQYF.

This chain connects TRBV20-1 to TRBJ1-3; D remains ambiguous. CDR3 length: 15 residues. Germline loops: CDR1 DFQATT, CDR2 SNEGSKA (reference sequence). The V end lost 3 bases, the J end lost 3 bases, and 15 bases lay between the germline ends. CDR3 nucleotide sequence: TGCAGTGCTAGTGGAGGGAGAACGAGTGGAAACACCATATATTTT. Protein product: CSASGGRTSGNTIYF.

The chain combines TRBV10-2 with TRBJ2-7; D call uncertain. This CDR3 region has 12 residues. Trimming removed 3 bases at V and 0 bases at J, with 3 bases between. Germline CDR1 WSHSY, CDR2 SAAADI. The CDR3 loop is CASSDSSYEQYF. In nucleotides, the CDR3 is TGCGCCAGCAGTGATAGCTCCTACGAGCAGTACTTC.

J is TRBJ1-6 and V is TRBV11-3; D not resolved. Trimming removed 0 bases at V and 8 bases at J, with 5 bases between. Looked up from germline, CDR1 is SGHNT and CDR2 is YENEEA. The CDR3 is 13 residues long. CDR3 protein: CASSLDQDSPLHF. CDR3 in DNA: TGTGCCAGCAGCTTAGATCAGGATTCACCCCTCCACTTT. The full variable domain, rest sourced from reference TRBV11-3 and TRBJ1-6, is EAGVVQSPRYKIIEKKQPVAFWCNPISGHNTLYWYLQNLGQGPELLIRYENEEAVDDSQLPKDRFSAERLKGVDSTLKIQPAELGDSAVYLCASSLDQDSPLHFGNGTRLTVT.

The count of this clone is one. The chain combines TRBV30 with TRBJ2-7, with 7 bases that match TRBD1. Trimming removed 1 base from V and 3 bases from J; junction bases left unmatched: 0. CDR3 length: 12 amino acids. Germline loops: CDR1 GTSNPN, CDR2 SVGIG (reference sequence). The CDR3 region has the DNA TGTGCCTGGAGTGCAGGGGGCTACGAGCAGTACTTC. Protein: CAWSAGGYEQYF. The full variable domain, with the rest looked up from reference TRBV30 and TRBJ2-7, is SQTIHQWPATLVQPVGSPLSLECTVEGTSNPNLYWYRQAAGRGLQLLFYSVGIGQISSEVPQNLSASRPQDRQFILSSKKLLLSDSGFYLCAWSAGGYEQYFGPGTRLTVT.

V usage is TRBV6-6 and J usage is TRBJ1-2; possible D gene TRBD1, 6 bases. Germline CDR1 reads MNHNY; CDR2 reads SVGAGI (reference sequence). Trimming took 8 bases from V and 4 from J, leaving 8 bases between them. This CDR3 contains 11 residues. The CDR3 DNA is TGTGCCAGCCGGGACATCTATGGCTACACCTTC. It yields the protein CASRDIYGYTF.